This TCR beta chain comes out of a study of CD8 T cells in Susac syndrome. The CDR3 consists of 12 residues. The trim removed 3 bases at V and 6 bases at J, leaving 1 base unmatched. In germline, CDR1 is DFQATT, CDR2 SNEGSKA (reference sequence). Those who served as multiple sclerosis controls were treatment-naive patients with stable or active relapsing-remitting disease. Random hexamers served to reverse transcribe roughly 0.45 to 1 ug RNA. One entry per CDR3 protein, called by TCRdb with MiXCR from the immunoSEQ multiplex PCR reads. The sample has fewer than 80,000 distinct CDR3 sequences, 94% seen once. A few counts support this clonotype.

The sequence derives from a human donor with multiple sclerosis. The sequenced material came from CD8+ T cells from PBMCs. V gene TRBV20-1 combines with J gene TRBJ2-7; 11 positions agree with TRBD2. The CDR3 reads CSARGLAAEQYF. The CDR3 DNA sequence: TGCAGTGCTAGGGGACTAGCGGCCGAGCAGTACTTC.